Listed below are T cell receptor beta chains from one sample, sequenced in a study of post-analysis software for immune sequencing data. Each CDR3 protein is one row after TCRdb ran MiXCR on the PCR reads. The sample shows approximately 440,000 distinct CDR3 sequences, 40% to 55% of them seen only once. Material for sequencing was blood. These receptors were collected from a girl between 5 and 17 years old with multiple sclerosis. CDR3s include the opening cysteine and the closing phenylalanine or tryptophan.

V gene	CDR3 protein
TRBV20-1	CSASRLAGGPSEQFF
TRBV7-2	CASSRPQSTDTQYF
TRBV6-6	CASSYQRPSGQQPQHF
TRBV7-8	CASRPGPTRETQYF
TRBV20-1	CRGDRVNTEAFF
TRBV5-1	CASSLGLTVENEQFF
TRBV12-3/TRBV12-4	CASRTGLAGVETQYF
TRBV6-2/TRBV6-3	CASSLPGGSSYDEQFF
TRBV29-1	CSAIRDRGNEQFF
TRBV5-1	CASSLASQLNYGYTF
TRBV15	CATSRGGRREQFF
TRBV7-2	CASSFPAGGETQYF
TRBV25-1	CASSDSRSYNEQFF
TRBV3-1	CASSGSEAFF
TRBV4-2	CASSQPREAGGGNEQFF
TRBV4-1	CASSHFLRDRVKGQYF
TRBV9	CASSVGVWDEQYF
TRBV6-4	CASSKGARSEQFF
TRBV29-1	CSVTRTSGRGNIQYF
TRBV7-3	CASSASTAAAEAFF
TRBV20-1	CSAGRTSEQYEQYF
TRBV27	CASSSPTGGVGETQYF
TRBV24-1	CATSEPASRLFF
TRBV29-1	CSVETGSDEKLFF
TRBV5-5	CASSLNSPQETQYF
TRBV27	CASREGPGYEQYF
TRBV5-1	CASSSGSGETQYF
TRBV7-9	CASSLVGTRANEQFF
TRBV27	CASSLSWRGDYEQYF
TRBV29-1	CSVGRNSGKGETQYF
TRBV29-1	CSVVTDRLLGGYTF
TRBV12-5	CASGLLSSEECEQYF
TRBV20-1	CSARNQGGSYEQYF
TRBV5-1	CASSSGQVITDTQYF
TRBV10-3	CAISGTIPTYNEQFF
TRBV12-3/TRBV12-4	CASSPASMGPLHF
TRBV7-2	CAISGGANQPQHF
TRBV29-1	CSVVSGYEQYF
TRBV5-1	CASSWGDREETQYF
TRBV7-2	CASSLLAGVGDTQYF
TRBV4-2	CASSQDTGRGHNEAFF
TRBV20-1	CSARPENEKLFF